The present TCR beta chain was sequenced within a study of T cells in Graves' hyperthyroidism and ophthalmopathy. General observations from the study: The model predicted ophthalmopathy a median approximately seven months before onset.

CDR1 and CDR2 from the germline V gene are DFQATT and SNEGSKA (reference sequence). V was cut by 3 bases and J by 6 bases, with 21 bases left in between. The length of the CDR3 is 16 residues. TCR beta CDR3 regions were amplified from RNA transcripts. During a first-round RT-PCR of the TCR CDR3, the HTBI primer set was used. From the multiplex PCR reads, TCRdb called clonotypes with MiXCR, one entry per CDR3 protein. The table shows about 600,000 distinct CDR3 sequences, with around 16% occurring only once. Points on this clonotype: Antigen specificity is unknown.

This receptor was identified in a woman between 40 and 50 years old with Graves' ophthalmopathy. Sequenced input: blood. This rearrangement joins TRBV20-1 to TRBJ2-1; no definite D call. This chain's CDR3 is CSASKFLGRSTNEQFF. The DNA of the CDR3 is TGCAGTGCTAGTAAATTTTTGGGTCGATCCACCAATGAGCAGTTCTTC.